A single sample is the source of the 27 T cell receptor beta chains below, sequenced in a study. In TCRdb, the reads were re-called with MiXCR into one record per CDR3 protein. The sample includes fewer than 9,000 distinct CDR3 sequences, roughly a third of them seen just once. The specimen was blood. The receptors shown here come from a human donor.

This clonotype occurred a few times. The rearrangement joins TRBV20-1 to TRBJ2-1; D gene uncertain. From germline, CDR1 is DFQATT and CDR2 SNEGSKA (reference sequence). Trimming left V 3 bases short and J 2 bases short, with 8 bases between. The CDR3 extends over 13 amino acids. The CDR3 DNA follows: TGCAGTGCTAGTATTGGCACCTACAATGAGCAGTTCTTC. Translated: CSASIGTYNEQFF.

This clonotype ranks as medium-sized. The chain links TRBV29-1 to TRBJ1-6, with a possible D match to TRBD1 (5 bases). The CDR3 is 13 residues long. Germline V gives CDR1 SQVTM, CDR2 ANQGSEA. The V end lost 4 bases, the J end lost 7 bases, and 11 bases lay between the germline ends. CDR3 protein: CSVATRTNSPLHF. The CDR3 DNA sequence: TGCAGCGTTGCCACAAGGACAAATTCACCCCTCCACTTT.

This clonotype was counted many times. This chain links TRBV29-1 with TRBJ2-3, with TRBD1 matching over 12 bases. V lost 7 bases to trimming and J lost 3 bases; unmatched junction nucleotides: 17. Per the germline V gene, CDR1 is SQVTM and CDR2 is ANQGSEA. CDR3 length: 18 residues. CDR3: CSAQPAPGQGARTDTQYF. In nucleotides, the CDR3 is TGCAGCGCCCAGCCTGCCCCGGGACAGGGGGCGCGTACAGATACGCAGTATTTT.

By share of the sample, this clonotype is medium-sized (0.01 to 0.1%). The CDR3 DNA sequence: TGTGCCTGGACTCAAGTCGGCGATGGCTACACCTTC. Encoded protein: CAWTQVGDGYTF. The chain uses TRBV30 and TRBJ1-2; D is unresolved. V lost 4 bases, J lost 6 bases, and 12 bases lay in between. Germline-derived CDR1 and CDR2 are GTSNPN and SVGIG (reference sequence). The CDR3 loop spans 12 amino acids.

The chain recombines TRBV18 with TRBJ1-1, with 8 bases lining up with TRBD1. In germline, CDR1 is KGHSH, CDR2 LQKENI. V lost 4 bases to trimming and J lost 7 bases; unmatched junction nucleotides: 5. The CDR3 loop spans 13 amino acids. The CDR3 protein is CASSHTGGIEAFF. The CDR3 nucleotides are TGTGCCAGCTCACATACAGGGGGAATTGAAGCTTTCTTT. Full variable domain (missing parts from reference TRBV18 and TRBJ1-1): NAGVMQNPRHLVRRRGQEARLRCSPMKGHSHVYWYRQLPEEGLKFMVYLQKENIIDESGMPKERFSAEFPKEGPSILRIQQVVRGDSAAYFCASSHTGGIEAFFGQGTRLTVV.

Judged by abundance, this clonotype is medium-sized. V usage is TRBV29-1 and J usage is TRBJ2-2; tentative D call: TRBD1 (6 bases). CDR3 length equals 12 residues. V lost 7 bases and J 6 bases, leaving 12 bases between the germline ends. Germline V gene lookup returns CDR1 SQVTM and CDR2 ANQGSEA. The CDR3 sequence: CSAPRGPGELFF. The CDR3 DNA is TGCAGCGCCCCCAGGGGACCCGGGGAGCTGTTTTTT.

A remark on this clonotype: This could be a read error, since a much larger clone is one nucleotide away. The conserved phenylalanine or tryptophan is not found at the CDR3 terminus, so this likely reflects a read error. The V gene is TRBV4-2, the J gene TRBJ2-1; possibly TRBD2 for D (5 bases). Looked up from germline, CDR1 is LGHNA and CDR2 is YNFKEQ. Trimming stripped 3 bases from V and 8 bases from J, with 14 bases between. The CDR3 covers 14 residues. DNA of the CDR3: TGTGCCAGCAGCCAGGAGCGGTTGAGCGATGAGCAGTTCGTC. It specifies CASSQERLSDEQFV.

This clonotype was observed at least ten times. The chain uses TRBV18 and TRBJ2-7; the D is unclear. The V end was cut by 5 bases, the J end by 3 bases, with 11 bases between. This CDR3 contains 13 residues. Per germline, CDR1 KGHSH and CDR2 LQKENI. CDR3: CASSAPQSYEQYF. CDR3 DNA sequence: TGTGCCAGCTCAGCGCCTCAGAGCTACGAGCAGTACTTC. The full variable domain, its missing parts supplied by reference TRBV18 and TRBJ2-7, is NAGVMQNPRHLVRRRGQEARLRCSPMKGHSHVYWYRQLPEEGLKFMVYLQKENIIDESGMPKERFSAEFPKEGPSILRIQQVVRGDSAAYFCASSAPQSYEQYFGPGTRLTVT.

A word on this clonotype: This sequence may be a read error, since a much larger clone differs from it by one base. This chain joins TRBV10-3 and TRBJ1-1, with TRBD1 as a possible D gene (5 bases). The V end lost 11 bases, the J end lost 5 bases, and 21 bases lay between the germline ends. This CDR3 is 14 amino acids long. CDR1 and CDR2 from the germline V gene are ENHRY and SYGVKD. The CDR3 loop reads CARSLDSWGTEAFF. CDR3 sequence (DNA): TGTGCCCGCAGCCTGGACTCATGGGGGACTGAAGCTTTCTTT.

With respect to this clonotype: A much bigger clone sits one base away, suggesting this may be a read error. The J gene is TRBJ2-3, the V gene TRBV4-2; the match to TRBD2 covers 7 bases. This CDR3 has 18 amino acids. Germline CDR1 is LGHNA and CDR2 is YNFKEQ. CDR3 bases: TGTGTCAGCAGCCAAATCACCACCGGGACTACAACCACAGATACGCAGTATTTT. Translation: CVSSQITTGTTTTDTQYF.

This clonotype is labeled as medium-sized. V usage is TRBV18 and J usage is TRBJ1-5, with unresolved D. Germline V gives CDR1 KGHSH, CDR2 LQKENI. The CDR3 is 14 residues long. Between the trimmed V and J ends, which lost 6 bases and 0 bases, there was a span of 9 bases. CDR3 nucleotide sequence: TGTGCCAGCTCCCGAGATTATAGCAATCAGCCCCAGCATTTT. Residues: CASSRDYSNQPQHF. Full variable domain (missing parts from reference TRBV18 and TRBJ1-5): NAGVMQNPRHLVRRRGQEARLRCSPMKGHSHVYWYRQLPEEGLKFMVYLQKENIIDESGMPKERFSAEFPKEGPSILRIQQVVRGDSAAYFCASSRDYSNQPQHFGDGTRLSIL.

The gene calls are TRBV29-1 and TRBJ1-1; D gene unclear. CDR1 and CDR2 from the germline V gene are SQVTM and ANQGSEA. Trimming left V 1 base short and J 3 bases short, with 15 bases between. This CDR3 spans 15 amino acids. The CDR3 here is CSVEVEGGRHTEAFF. The CDR3 DNA reads TGCAGCGTTGAAGTAGAAGGAGGACGCCACACTGAAGCTTTCTTT.

In this sample, this clonotype turned up a few times. The CDR3 here is CASTLLSGNGYEQYF. DNA for the CDR3: TGTGCCAGCACCCTGCTTAGCGGGAATGGGTACGAGCAGTACTTC. The chain couples TRBV13 to TRBJ2-7; 8 bases map to TRBD2. Germline V gives CDR1 PRHDT, CDR2 FYEKMQ (reference sequence). CDR3 length: 15 amino acids. V lost 7 bases and J lost 4; bases outside the gene matches: 12.

V and J are TRBV7-1 and TRBJ2-7; perhaps D is TRBD1 or TRBD2 (5 bases each). Being an ORF, TRBV7-1 has a function that is uncertain. The V end lost 3 bases, the J end lost 2 bases, and 14 bases lay between the germline ends. This CDR3 comprises 15 residues. The CDR3 nucleotides read TGTGCCAGCAGCTCTAAACGGGACCAAACCTACGAGCAGTACTTC. This sequence encodes CASSSKRDQTYEQYF.

This clonotype counts as medium-sized. This chain uses TRBV14 with TRBJ2-1; D possibly corresponds to TRBD2 (5 bases). The CDR3 consists of 13 residues. Deletions cut 0 bases from V and 10 bases from J, with 10 bases between. CDR1 is SGHDN, CDR2 FVKESK, per germline. The CDR3 region is CASSQDLASEQFF. The DNA of the CDR3 is TGTGCCAGCAGCCAAGATTTAGCGTCAGAGCAGTTCTTC. Full variable domain (remainder filled in from reference TRBV14 and TRBJ2-1): EAGVTQFPSHSVIEKGQTVTLRCDPISGHDNLYWYRRVMGKEIKFLLHFVKESKQDESGMPNNRFLAERTGGTYSTLKVQPAELEDSGVYFCASSQDLASEQFFGPGTRLTVL.

This clonotype was detected a few times. The chain uses TRBV29-1 and TRBJ2-6; 10 bases line up with TRBD1. The V gene end was trimmed by 4 bases and the J gene end by 0 bases; junction bases not matched to a gene: 3. There are 16 residues in the CDR3. Germline V gene sequence: CDR1 SQVTM, CDR2 ANQGSEA. Here the CDR3 DNA reads TGCAGCGTTGGGTGGACAGGGGGCTCTGGGGCCAACGTCCTGACTTTC. It is translated as CSVGWTGGSGANVLTF.

This clonotype was seen many times. This chain uses TRBV4-2 with TRBJ1-1; the D is unclear. Trimming shortened V by 0 bases and J by 11 bases, and 16 bases separated the two germline ends. CDR3 length equals 14 residues. Germline V gene sequence: CDR1 LGHNA, CDR2 YNFKEQ. Written as DNA, the CDR3 is TGTGCCAGCAGCCAAGATGTAGGTCGTCTGATCGCTTTCTTT. Its protein is CASSQDVGRLIAFF.

Details on this clonotype: This clone may be a read error of a much larger clone one base away. The chain links TRBV7-9 to TRBJ2-5, with D perhaps matching TRBD1 (5 bases). The V end lost 0 bases, the J end lost 11 bases, and 16 bases lay between the germline ends. This CDR3 contains 14 residues. Germline lookup yields CDR1 SEHNR and CDR2 FQNEAQ (reference sequence). DNA for the CDR3: TGTGCCAGCAGCTTAGCGCAGGGAACGAGTGAGCAGTACTTC. Translated, it gives CASSLAQGTSEQYF.

CDR3 sequence: CASSEDRANEQHF. CDR3 nucleotides: TGTGCCAGCAGCGAGGACAGGGCCAACGAGCAGCATTTT. This chain links TRBV7-3 with TRBJ1-5, with TRBD1 matching 8 bases. CDR3 length: 13 residues. After removal of 5 bases from V and 13 bases from J, the junction contained 10 bases not matched to a gene. Germline CDR1 is SGHTA and CDR2 is FQGTGA.

The chain is built from TRBV20-1 and TRBJ2-1, with 8 nucleotides matching TRBD2. Germline V gene data show CDR1 as DFQATT and CDR2 as SNEGSKA (reference sequence). Trimming cost V 3 bases and J 5 bases; bases outside gene matches: 0. CDR3 length: 12 residues. The CDR3: CSASGRDNEQFF. DNA of the CDR3: TGCAGTGCTAGCGGGAGGGACAATGAGCAGTTCTTC.

The V and J genes are TRBV5-1 and TRBJ2-3, with D hard to call. The germline CDR1 and CDR2 sequences are SGHRS and YFSETQ. The ends were cut back, 2 bases at V and 0 bases at J, with 7 bases in the middle. CDR3 length equals 14 residues. DNA for the CDR3: TGCGCCAGCAGCTTAGAGACCAGCACAGATACGCAGTATTTT. Protein sequence: CASSLETSTDTQYF.

The chain employs TRBV6-2 or TRBV6-3 and TRBJ1-5; D is unclear. In germline, CDR1 is MNHEY, CDR2 SVGEGT. CDR3 size: 15 residues. Trimming removed 2 bases at V and 2 bases at J, with 10 bases between. CDR3 residues: CASSYVESGNQPQHF. The CDR3 DNA reads as TGTGCCAGCAGTTACGTGGAGTCGGGCAATCAGCCCCAGCATTTT.

In its sample, this clonotype was seen once. This may stem from a read error, because a much larger clone lies one nucleotide away. The chain couples TRBV14 to TRBJ2-1; possibly TRBD2 for D (7 bases). The length of the CDR3 is 15 residues. From germline, CDR1 is SGHDN and CDR2 FVKESK. V lost 1 base, J lost 2 bases, and 9 bases lay in between. Written as DNA, the CDR3 is TGTGCCAGCAGCCAAGGGGGGGGCACCTACAATGAGCAGTTCTTC. It specifies CASSQGGGTYNEQFF.

The chain recombines TRBV20-1 with TRBJ1-5; D remains ambiguous. CDR1 DFQATT and CDR2 SNEGSKA come from the germline V gene (reference sequence). Between the trimmed V and J ends, which lost 6 bases and 6 bases, there was a span of 3 bases. The CDR3 runs 9 residues. The CDR3 is CSAGQPQHF. CDR3 bases: TGCAGTGCCGGTCAGCCCCAGCATTTT.

Judged by abundance, this clonotype is medium-sized. This rearrangement joins TRBV14 to TRBJ2-2; no clear D gene. The CDR3 sequence is 13 residues long. Trimming took 3 bases from V and 4 from J, leaving 6 bases between them. Germline CDR1 SGHDN, CDR2 FVKESK. The CDR3 reads CASSQAITGELFF. In nucleotides, the CDR3 is TGTGCCAGCAGCCAGGCGATCACCGGGGAGCTGTTTTTT.

In its sample, this clonotype ranks as medium-sized. V usage is TRBV20-1 and J usage is TRBJ2-2; TRBD2 matches at 12 bases. CDR3 length equals 16 residues. V dropped 1 base and J dropped 5; count of bases not matched to a gene: 5. Germline CDR1 is DFQATT and CDR2 is SNEGSKA (reference sequence). The CDR3 sequence: CSARASGRAGTGELFF. The DNA of the CDR3 is TGCAGTGCTAGAGCTAGCGGGAGGGCTGGAACCGGGGAGCTGTTTTTT.

This clonotype counts as medium-sized (0.01 to 0.1%). The chain joins TRBV5-1 to TRBJ2-7; tentatively, D is TRBD2 (6 bases). CDR3 size: 13 residues. The ends were cut back, 5 bases at V and 1 base at J, with 10 bases in the middle. In germline, CDR1 is SGHRS, CDR2 YFSETQ. CDR3 amino acids: CASRPTSSYEQYF. CDR3 in DNA: TGCGCCAGCAGACCGACTAGTTCCTACGAGCAGTACTTC.